A single sample gave rise to the 3 T cell receptor beta chains below, sequenced in a study of cytomegalovirus exposure and HLA in healthy donors. This PCR relied on a set of 60 Vbeta primers and 13 Jbeta primers. TCRdb keeps only in-frame clones here, not all; method: immunoSEQ multiplex PCR. Found here are some 130,000 clones, approximately 74% of them singletons; the top ten hold around 7.2%. Sequencing was performed on PBMCs. These receptors were taken from a male donor in good health and CMV-seronegative.

The V call is TRBV2, the J call TRBJ1-1; D is possibly TRBD1 (5 bases). The CDR3 has 13 amino acids. The germline V gene has CDR1 SNHLY and CDR2 FYNNEI. The ends were cut back, 10 bases at V and 3 bases at J, with 15 bases in the middle. In DNA form, the CDR3 reads TGTGCCATTTTTGACAGAGCCGACACTGAAGCTTTCTTT. Protein product: CAIFDRADTEAFF.

The V gene is TRBV6-5, the J gene TRBJ1-3, with D unresolved. Germline CDR1 is MNHEY and CDR2 is SVGAGI. V shed 6 bases and J shed 4 bases, with 10 bases lying between them. There are 13 residues in the CDR3. The CDR3, as DNA: TGTGCCAGCAGCCCTACTTGGGGAAACACCATATATTTT. Protein product: CASSPTWGNTIYF.

This clone was counted a single time. V is TRBV29-1 and J is TRBJ1-2, with no clear D. This CDR3 has 17 amino acids. V was shortened by 5 bases and J by 7 bases, with 29 bases between the two germline ends. CDR1 SQVTM and CDR2 ANQGSEA come from the germline V gene. CDR3 DNA: TGCAGCGTTCCCCCCGGCGAGGTACGCACCAATGGAGTTGGCTACACCTTC. Residues: CSVPPGEVRTNGVGYTF.